A selection of T cell receptor beta chains follows, all from one sample in a study of T cell responses to AZD1222 COVID-19 vaccine. Measured with immunoSEQ multiplex PCR; TCRdb has only the in-frame clones, and not every one. The sample has approximately 120,000 clones; nearly 90% are singletons. Sequenced here: peripheral blood, sampled on day 0 of AZD1222 vaccination. The receptor source for this set is an adult in good health. Both conserved end residues are part of each CDR3. Each record gives: V gene, D gene, clone size, J gene, CDR3 protein, CDR3 DNA. A D gene is named only where the DNA matches it firmly. Expanded clones get a size class; other rows say once, few or many, or leave the size out.

V: TRBV19; D: TRBD1; size: -; J: TRBJ1-1; CDR3: CASSYRGAQAFF; DNA: TGTGCCAGTAGTTACAGGGGGGCGCAAGCTTTCTTT
V: TRBV7-8; D: -; size: -; J: TRBJ2-3; CDR3: CASSLRGSAPDTQYF; DNA: TGTGCCAGCAGCTTAAGGGGTAGCGCCCCAGATACGCAGTATTTT
V: TRBV4-2; D: -; size: -; J: TRBJ1-6; CDR3: CASSQDWGNSPLHF; DNA: TGTGCCAGCAGCCAAGATTGGGGGAATTCACCCCTCCACTTT
V: TRBV18; D: TRBD1; size: -; J: TRBJ1-2; CDR3: CASSPRDRGYGYTF; DNA: TGTGCCAGCTCACCCCGGGACAGGGGCTATGGCTACACCTTC
V: TRBV4-3; D: -; size: -; J: TRBJ2-1; CDR3: CASSQDPYTSSYNEQFF; DNA: TGCGCCAGCAGCCAGGACCCTTACACCAGCTCCTACAATGAGCAGTTCTTC
V: TRBV5-5; D: -; size: -; J: TRBJ1-5; CDR3: CASSLGTTGINQPQHF; DNA: TGTGCCAGCAGCTTGGGTACTACGGGGATCAATCAGCCCCAGCATTTT
V: TRBV5-1; D: -; size: -; J: TRBJ1-4; CDR3: CASSFLSSATNEKLFF; DNA: TGCGCCAGCAGCTTCCTTAGTAGCGCAACTAATGAAAAACTGTTTTTT
V: TRBV19; D: -; size: once; J: TRBJ1-5; CDR3: CASSIGTLGGGNQPQHF; DNA: TGTGCCAGTAGTATAGGGACTCTGGGGGGCGGCAATCAGCCCCAGCATTTT
V: TRBV4-1; D: -; size: -; J: TRBJ1-1; CDR3: CASSPHLGNTEAFF; DNA: TGCGCCAGCAGCCCCCACTTGGGGAACACTGAAGCTTTCTTT
V: TRBV4-3; D: -; size: -; J: TRBJ2-7; CDR3: CASSQGGGYEQYF; DNA: TGCGCCAGCAGCCAAGGAGGGGGCTACGAGCAGTACTTC
V: TRBV19; D: TRBD1; size: -; J: TRBJ2-3; CDR3: CASSMGTGPPTDTQYF; DNA: TGTGCCAGTAGTATGGGGACAGGGCCCCCCACAGATACGCAGTATTTT
V: TRBV11-2; D: -; size: -; J: TRBJ1-1; CDR3: CASRGGSTEAFF; DNA: TGTGCCAGCAGGGGGGGGAGCACTGAAGCTTTCTTT
V: TRBV6-5; D: -; size: -; J: TRBJ1-1; CDR3: CASSLPGRAFF; DNA: TGTGCCAGCAGTCTTCCAGGGCGAGCTTTCTTT
V: TRBV10-2; D: -; size: -; J: TRBJ2-5; CDR3: CASSDRGGPGVETQYF; DNA: TGCGCCAGCAGTGACCGAGGGGGTCCCGGCGTAGAGACCCAGTACTTC
V: TRBV9; D: TRBD1; size: -; J: TRBJ1-2; CDR3: CASSRGDRGNNYGYTF; DNA: TGTGCCAGCAGCCGAGGGGACAGGGGAAATAACTATGGCTACACCTTC
V: TRBV28; D: TRBD1; size: -; J: TRBJ1-2; CDR3: CASSLGTGGGGYTF; DNA: TGTGCCAGCAGTTTAGGGACAGGGGGTGGGGGCTACACCTTC
V: TRBV5-1; D: -; size: -; J: TRBJ2-5; CDR3: CASSMGPVQETQYF; DNA: TGCGCCAGCAGCATGGGACCCGTACAAGAGACCCAGTACTTC
V: TRBV18; D: TRBD1; size: once; J: TRBJ2-7; CDR3: CASSPIESGTGAYEQYF; DNA: TGTGCCAGCTCACCTATCGAAAGCGGGACAGGGGCCTACGAGCAGTACTTC
V: TRBV2; D: TRBD1; size: -; J: TRBJ1-2; CDR3: CASSGRQGALYGYTF; DNA: TGTGCCAGCAGTGGCAGACAGGGGGCTCTCTATGGCTACACCTTC
V: TRBV7-2; D: -; size: -; J: TRBJ2-5; CDR3: CASSTGRGAQETQYF; DNA: TGTGCCAGCAGCACAGGCAGGGGGGCCCAAGAGACCCAGTACTTC
V: TRBV24-1; D: -; size: -; J: TRBJ1-4; CDR3: CATSEGVSEKLFF; DNA: TGTGCCACCAGTGAGGGGGTCTCGGAAAAACTGTTTTTT
V: TRBV10-1; D: TRBD2; size: once; J: TRBJ2-5; CDR3: CARGTSDFQARTRETQYF; DNA: TGCGCCAGAGGGACTAGCGACTTTCAGGCGCGTACCAGGGAGACCCAGTACTTC
V: TRBV29-1; D: -; size: once; J: TRBJ1-4; CDR3: CSVVGEKLFF; DNA: TGCAGCGTTGTTGGGGAAAAACTGTTTTTT
V: TRBV6-2/TRBV6-3; D: TRBD2; size: -; J: TRBJ2-2; CDR3: CASSYLAGEAGELFF; DNA: TGTGCCAGCAGTTATCTAGCGGGAGAGGCCGGGGAGCTGTTTTTT
V: TRBV5-1; D: TRBD1; size: -; J: TRBJ1-1; CDR3: CASSLTQGWGEAFF; DNA: TGCGCCAGCAGCTTGACACAGGGGTGGGGTGAAGCTTTCTTT
V: TRBV14; D: -; size: -; J: TRBJ1-6; CDR3: CASSQDLAGSPLHF; DNA: TGTGCCAGCAGCCAAGATCTGGCCGGCTCACCCCTCCACTTT
V: TRBV6-5; D: TRBD1; size: -; J: TRBJ1-3; CDR3: CASVGQGTGNTIYF; DNA: TGTGCCAGCGTAGGACAGGGCACGGGAAACACCATATATTTT
V: TRBV3-1/TRBV3-2; D: -; size: -; J: TRBJ1-4; CDR3: CASSRVIATNEKLFF; DNA: TGTGCCAGCAGCCGCGTCATTGCAACTAATGAAAAACTGTTTTTT
V: TRBV28; D: -; size: -; J: TRBJ1-5; CDR3: CASSSPRRESNQPQHF; DNA: TGTGCCAGCAGTAGCCCGAGGAGAGAGAGCAATCAGCCCCAGCATTTT
V: TRBV6-5; D: -; size: -; J: TRBJ1-5; CDR3: CASGQGPLNQPQHF; DNA: TGTGCCAGCGGGCAGGGTCCCCTTAATCAGCCCCAGCATTTT
V: TRBV2; D: -; size: -; J: TRBJ1-1; CDR3: CALRDYENTEAFF; DNA: TGTGCCCTACGGGACTATGAGAACACTGAAGCTTTCTTT
V: TRBV7-9; D: TRBD2; size: -; J: TRBJ2-5; CDR3: CASSLQAGNQETQYF; DNA: TGTGCCAGCAGCTTACAAGCGGGGAACCAAGAGACCCAGTACTTC